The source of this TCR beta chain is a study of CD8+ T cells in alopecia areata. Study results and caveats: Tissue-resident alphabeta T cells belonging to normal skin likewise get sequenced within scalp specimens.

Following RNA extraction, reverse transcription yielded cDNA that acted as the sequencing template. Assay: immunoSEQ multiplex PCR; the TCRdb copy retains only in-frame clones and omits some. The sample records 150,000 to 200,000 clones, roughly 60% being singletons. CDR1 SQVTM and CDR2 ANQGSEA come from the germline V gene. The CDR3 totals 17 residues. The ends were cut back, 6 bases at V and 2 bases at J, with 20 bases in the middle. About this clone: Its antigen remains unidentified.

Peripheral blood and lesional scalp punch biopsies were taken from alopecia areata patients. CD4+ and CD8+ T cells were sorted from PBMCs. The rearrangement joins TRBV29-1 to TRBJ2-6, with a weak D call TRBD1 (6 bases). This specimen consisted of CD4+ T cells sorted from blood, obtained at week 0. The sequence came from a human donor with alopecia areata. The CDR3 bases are TGCAGCGTCCTCGACCTACAGGGTACTACTGGGGCCAACGTCCTGACTTTC. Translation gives CSVLDLQGTTGANVLTF.